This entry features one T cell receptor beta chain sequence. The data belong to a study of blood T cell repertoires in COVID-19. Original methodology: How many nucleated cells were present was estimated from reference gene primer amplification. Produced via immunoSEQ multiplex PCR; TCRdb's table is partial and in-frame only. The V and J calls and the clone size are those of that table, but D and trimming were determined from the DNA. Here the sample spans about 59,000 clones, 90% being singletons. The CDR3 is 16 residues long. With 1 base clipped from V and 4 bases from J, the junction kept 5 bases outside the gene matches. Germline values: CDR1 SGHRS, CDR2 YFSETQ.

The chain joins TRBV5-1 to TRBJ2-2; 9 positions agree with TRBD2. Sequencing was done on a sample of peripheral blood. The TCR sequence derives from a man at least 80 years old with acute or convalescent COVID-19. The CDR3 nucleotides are TGCGCCAGCAGCTTGCGAGCGGGGGGAAGCACCGGGGAGCTGTTTTTT. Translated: CASSLRAGGSTGELFF.